A selection of T cell receptor beta chains follows, all from one sample in a study of TIL therapy for anti-PD-1-resistant metastatic lung cancer. The table came from immunoSEQ multiplex PCR; TCRdb's copy has only in-frame clones and leaves some out. Of 95,000 or so clones in the sample, 50% to 70% are singletons; the top ten hold around 9.9%. Sequences were derived from tumor tissue, sampled at baseline. Receptors were obtained from a person aged 25-79 years with non-small cell lung cancer. The CDR3 runs from the conserved cysteine through the conserved F or W. A D gene is named only where the DNA matches it firmly. Rows give clone size only sometimes, using once, few, many, or a class for an expanded clone.

J gene | D gene | V gene | clone size | CDR3 protein | CDR3 DNA
TRBJ2-7 | NA | TRBV28 | NA | CASSRGHYEQYF | TGTGCCAGCAGTCGGGGACACTACGAGCAGTACTTC
TRBJ2-2 | NA | TRBV4-3 | NA | CASSQGWETGELFF | TGCGCCAGCAGCCAAGGATGGGAAACCGGGGAGCTGTTTTTT
TRBJ2-7 | TRBD1 | TRBV6-5 | once | CASSYSTGRPNEQYF | TGTGCCAGCAGTTACTCGACAGGGCGGCCCAACGAGCAGTACTTC
TRBJ2-1 | NA | TRBV4-2 | NA | CASSHVTPNNNEQFF | TGTGCCAGCAGCCATGTGACTCCGAATAACAATGAGCAGTTCTTC
TRBJ1-2 | TRBD1 | TRBV6-5 | few | CASRPTGALNYGYTF | TGTGCCAGCAGACCTACAGGGGCGCTAAACTATGGCTACACCTTC
TRBJ2-3 | TRBD2 | TRBV7-9 | few | CASSLAASGVPRTDTQYF | TGTGCCAGCAGCCTCGCGGCTAGCGGGGTCCCTCGCACAGATACGCAGTATTTT
TRBJ2-5 | NA | TRBV7-6 | NA | CASSQTSFQETQYF | TGTGCCAGCAGCCAAACGAGTTTCCAAGAGACCCAGTACTTC
TRBJ2-5 | NA | TRBV7-9 | medium-sized | CASSLEDRAWETQYF | TGTGCCAGCAGCTTGGAGGACAGAGCCTGGGAGACCCAGTACTTC
TRBJ1-1 | NA | TRBV5-4 | NA | CASSSQLENTEAFF | TGTGCCAGCAGCTCCCAACTTGAGAACACTGAAGCTTTCTTT
TRBJ2-3 | NA | TRBV5-1 | NA | CASSYLTSDTQYF | TGCGCCAGCAGCTACTTGACGTCGGATACGCAGTATTTT
TRBJ2-4 | NA | TRBV5-1 | NA | CASSLGGASDFSSKNIQYF | TGCGCCAGCAGCTTGGGTGGGGCTTCGGATTTTTCTAGCAAAAACATTCAGTACTTC
TRBJ2-1 | NA | TRBV7-2 | NA | CASSFPLARPYNEQFF | TGTGCCAGCAGCTTCCCCCTAGCGAGACCTTACAATGAGCAGTTCTTC
TRBJ1-6 | NA | TRBV12-3/TRBV12-4 | NA | CASSRSHSPLHF | TGTGCCAGCAGCCGAAGCCATTCACCCCTCCACTTT
TRBJ2-3 | NA | TRBV7-2 | NA | CASSFGVGGPADTQYF | TGTGCCAGCAGCTTTGGGGTGGGGGGGCCCGCAGATACGCAGTATTTT
TRBJ2-5 | NA | TRBV11-3 | NA | CASSPGQETQYF | TGTGCCAGCAGCCCCGGGCAAGAGACCCAGTACTTC
TRBJ2-7 | NA | TRBV7-2 | NA | CASSLVGGPNYEQYF | TGTGCCAGCAGCTTAGTTGGAGGGCCCAACTACGAGCAGTACTTC
TRBJ2-3 | TRBD1 | TRBV7-2 | NA | CASSLTPGTGDADTQYF | TGTGCCAGCAGCTTAACCCCCGGGACAGGGGACGCAGATACGCAGTATTTT
TRBJ2-7 | NA | TRBV9 | few | CASSVGDMSSYEQYF | TGTGCCAGCAGCGTAGGGGACATGAGCTCCTACGAGCAGTACTTC
TRBJ2-5 | TRBD2 | TRBV9 | NA | CASSVDIAGGETQYF | TGTGCCAGCAGCGTAGATATAGCGGGAGGAGAGACCCAGTACTTC
TRBJ2-4 | NA | TRBV24-1 | NA | CATSDSGGAAKNIQYF | TGTGCCACCAGTGATTCGGGGGGCGCAGCCAAAAACATTCAGTACTTC
TRBJ1-5 | NA | TRBV6-2/TRBV6-3 | NA | CASSPGQSNQPQHF | TGTGCCAGCAGCCCCGGACAGAGCAATCAGCCCCAGCATTTT
TRBJ2-1 | NA | TRBV19 | once | CASSIVAGNNEQFF | TGTGCCAGTAGTATAGTGGCAGGGAACAATGAGCAGTTCTTC
TRBJ1-1 | NA | TRBV4-2 | NA | CASSQVGLGNTEAFF | TGTGCCAGCAGCCAAGTAGGGCTAGGGAACACTGAAGCTTTCTTT
TRBJ2-1 | NA | TRBV7-9 | NA | CASSPPQASVNEQFF | TGTGCCAGCAGCCCCCCCCAGGCCTCGGTCAATGAGCAGTTCTTC
TRBJ1-1 | NA | TRBV13 | NA | CASSLEQGGTEAFF | TGTGCCAGCAGCTTAGAACAGGGAGGCACTGAAGCTTTCTTT
TRBJ2-7 | NA | TRBV11-3 | NA | CASSLGVTGEQYF | TGTGCCAGCAGCTTAGGGGTCACGGGGGAGCAGTACTTC
TRBJ2-7 | NA | TRBV19 | many | CASTPTGSSYEQYF | TGTGCCAGTACCCCGACAGGCTCCTCCTACGAGCAGTACTTC
TRBJ1-6 | NA | TRBV3-1/TRBV3-2 | NA | CASSPNPLMTYSPLHF | TGTGCCAGCAGCCCAAACCCCCTAATGACCTACTCACCCCTCCACTTT
TRBJ2-3 | TRBD2 | TRBV7-6 | NA | CASSLVAGGPGTQYF | TGTGCCAGCAGCTTAGTAGCGGGGGGGCCAGGTACGCAGTATTTT
TRBJ1-1 | TRBD1 | TRBV29-1 | NA | CSARTSLTGDTEAFF | TGCAGCGCCAGAACTAGTTTAACAGGGGACACTGAAGCTTTCTTT
TRBJ2-7 | TRBD1 | TRBV29-1 | NA | CSVEGDSLHNYEQYF | TGCAGCGTTGAAGGGGACAGCCTTCACAACTACGAGCAGTACTTC
TRBJ2-1 | NA | TRBV28 | NA | CASTRGRGSYNEQFF | TGTGCCAGCACGAGGGGGAGGGGCTCCTACAATGAGCAGTTCTTC